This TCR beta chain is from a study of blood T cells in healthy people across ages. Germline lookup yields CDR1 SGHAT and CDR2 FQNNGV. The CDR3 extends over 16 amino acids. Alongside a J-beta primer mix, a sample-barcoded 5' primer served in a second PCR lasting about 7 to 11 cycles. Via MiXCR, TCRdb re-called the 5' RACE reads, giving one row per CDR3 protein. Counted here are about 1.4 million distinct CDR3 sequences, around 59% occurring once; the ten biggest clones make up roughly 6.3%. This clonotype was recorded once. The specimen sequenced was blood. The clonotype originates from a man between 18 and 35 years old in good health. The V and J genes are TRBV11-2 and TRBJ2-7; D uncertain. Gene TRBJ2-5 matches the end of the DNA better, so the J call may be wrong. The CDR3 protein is CASSFPPRSLGETQYF. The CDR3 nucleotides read TGTGCCAGCAGCTTCCCGCCCCGTAGCTTAGGAGAGACCCAGTACTTC.